Listed here are 26 T cell receptor beta chains from one sample, sequenced in a study of CD8+ T cells in alopecia areata. Extracted RNA was reverse transcribed, and the resulting cDNA served as sequencing template. The repertoire was sequenced with immunoSEQ multiplex PCR; TCRdb's copy has only in-frame clones and lacks some. The sample records under 130,000 clones, 55% being singletons. The sequencing sample was made of CD4+ T cells sorted from blood. Every receptor here comes from a human donor in good health.

This chain uses TRBV10-3 with TRBJ2-7; weak D call: TRBD1 (6 bases). V was clipped by 5 bases and J by 3 bases, with 11 bases between them. The CDR3 contains 13 residues. Germline CDR1 is ENHRY and CDR2 is SYGVKD. The CDR3 loop is CAISRSTGYEQYF. In DNA form, the CDR3 reads TGTGCCATCAGTCGATCGACAGGCTACGAGCAGTACTTC.

The chain combines TRBV4-2 with TRBJ2-7; the D is unclear. The CDR3 has 18 residues. Germline V gene data show CDR1 as LGHNA and CDR2 as YNFKEQ. V was clipped by 0 bases and J by 3 bases, with 21 bases between them. The CDR3 nucleotides are TGTGCCAGCAGCCAAGACCTTACCGACGTCCGATGGAACTACGAGCAGTACTTC. Amino acid sequence: CASSQDLTDVRWNYEQYF.

The V and J genes are TRBV7-2 and TRBJ2-1; D remains unclear. The CDR3 is made up of 13 amino acids. The ends were cut back, 5 bases at V and 1 base at J, with 6 bases in the middle. Germline CDR1 reads SGHTA; CDR2 reads FQGNSA. Here the CDR3 DNA reads TGTGCCAGCAGCCCCCCGTCCTACAATGAGCAGTTCTTC. This gives the protein CASSPPSYNEQFF. Complete variable domain (other parts from reference TRBV7-2 and TRBJ2-1): GAGVSQSPSNKVTEKGKDVELRCDPISGHTALYWYRQSLGQGLEFLIYFQGNSAPDKSGLPSDRFSAERTGGSVSTLTIQRTQQEDSAVYLCASSPPSYNEQFFGPGTRLTVL.

Note on this clone: Other DNA sequences of this sample code for an identical CDR3. The V gene is TRBV30, the J gene TRBJ1-5; D is unclear. The germline V gene has CDR1 GTSNPN and CDR2 SVGIG (reference sequence). This CDR3 has 13 amino acids. V lost 2 bases, J lost 2 bases, and 7 bases lay in between. This CDR3 reads CAWSRRGNQPQHF. The CDR3 region has the DNA TGTGCCTGGAGTCGGAGGGGCAATCAGCCCCAGCATTTT.

The chain joins TRBV27 to TRBJ1-6, with D perhaps matching TRBD1 (6 bases). Trimming took 1 base from V and 10 from J, leaving 20 bases between them. This CDR3 is built from 17 residues. CDR1 is MNHEY and CDR2 is SMNVEV in the germline V gene (reference sequence). In nucleotides, the CDR3 is TGTGCCAGCAGTTTATACCCCACAGGACAGACGGGATCACCCCTCCACTTT. Translated, it gives CASSLYPTGQTGSPLHF.

The chain employs TRBV5-6 and TRBJ2-5; D remains ambiguous. The V end was cut by 2 bases, the J end by 4 bases, with 6 bases between. CDR3 length: 12 residues. Germline CDR1 reads SGHDT; CDR2 reads YYEEEE. CDR3 sequence reads: CASSFSLETQYF. The CDR3 DNA is TGTGCCAGCAGCTTTTCGTTAGAGACCCAGTACTTC.

The J gene is TRBJ2-7, the V gene TRBV30; TRBD2 aligns across 10 bases. The CDR3 is made up of 14 amino acids. The J segment lost 6 bases and the V segment lost 0 bases, leaving 5 bases of the junction unmatched. Germline lookup yields CDR1 GTSNPN and CDR2 SVGIG (reference sequence). CDR3 DNA sequence: TGTGCCTGGAGTGTACTAATAGCGGGGGGCGAGCAGTACTTC. Translated: CAWSVLIAGGEQYF.

The J gene is TRBJ1-5, the V gene TRBV28; TRBD1 might be the D (6 bases). The CDR3 is 14 residues long. The germline gives CDR1 MDHEN, CDR2 SYDVKM. Trimming removed 7 bases at V and 1 base at J, with 11 bases between. The CDR3 nucleotides are TGTGCCAGCAAGGGAGGGGGAAGCAATCAGCCCCAGCATTTT. As protein: CASKGGGSNQPQHF.

The J gene is TRBJ2-7, the V gene TRBV7-6, with TRBD2 matching 8 bases. Germline CDR1 SGHVS, CDR2 FNYEAQ. V shed 5 bases and J 2 bases; nucleotides not matched to a gene: 8. There are 15 residues in the CDR3. This CDR3 reads CASSLGGGLTYEQYF. For the CDR3, the DNA is TGTGCCAGCAGCCTCGGGGGGGGCCTCACCTACGAGCAGTACTTC.

This chain joins TRBV5-1 and TRBJ2-3, with a possible D match to TRBD1 (5 bases). The germline V gene has CDR1 SGHRS and CDR2 YFSETQ. The CDR3 loop spans 15 amino acids. Trimming pared 0 bases from V and 2 bases from J, leaving 10 bases between. CDR3 nucleotides: TGCGCCAGCAGCTTGGGCAGGGCAAACACAGATACGCAGTATTTT. Amino acid sequence: CASSLGRANTDTQYF. Drawing the rest from reference TRBV5-1 and TRBJ2-3, the complete variable domain is KAGVTQTPRYLIKTRGQQVTLSCSPISGHRSVSWYQQTPGQGLQFLFEYFSETQRNKGNFPGRFSGRQFSNSRSEMNVSTLELGDSALYLCASSLGRANTDTQYFGPGTRLTVL.

The chain is built from TRBV7-8 and TRBJ2-5; D uncertain. Germline V lookup: CDR1 SGHVS, CDR2 FQNEAQ. This CDR3 contains 14 residues. V lost 5 bases, J lost 5 bases, and 15 bases lay in between. The CDR3 nucleotides read TGTGCCAGCAGCCCTGAAGGGTGGTTCGAGACCCAGTACTTC. Its protein product is CASSPEGWFETQYF.

This sequence joins TRBV5-1 and TRBJ2-7; possibly TRBD2 for D (5 bases). This CDR3 contains 14 residues. Trimming shortened V by 5 bases and J by 2 bases, and 14 bases separated the two germline ends. Germline V gives CDR1 SGHRS, CDR2 YFSETQ. This CDR3 is CASSLSGETYEQYF. The CDR3 nucleotides are TGCGCCAGCAGTCTCTCCGGGGAGACCTACGAGCAGTACTTC.

The chain is built from TRBV10-3 and TRBJ2-6; D possibly corresponds to TRBD1 (6 bases). Germline values: CDR1 ENHRY, CDR2 SYGVKD. CDR3 size: 13 residues. Trimming pared 7 bases from V and 2 bases from J, leaving 6 bases between. CDR3 bases: TGTGCCATCAAGGGGGCTGGGGCCAACGTCCTGACTTTC. As protein: CAIKGAGANVLTF.

The chain carries TRBV27 and TRBJ2-7; possibly TRBD1 or TRBD2 for D (6 bases each). Germline V gene data show CDR1 as MNHEY and CDR2 as SMNVEV (reference sequence). The germline V and J ends were trimmed by 5 bases and 2 bases, with 19 bases remaining between them. CDR3 length: 16 amino acids. In DNA, the CDR3 is TGTGCCAGCAGTCCCCCGGGGGCGGCCTACACCTACGAGCAGTACTTC. It encodes CASSPPGAAYTYEQYF.

The rearrangement joins TRBV5-4 to TRBJ1-6; maybe TRBD1 (5 bases). Germline V gene data show CDR1 as SGHNT and CDR2 as YYREEE (reference sequence). CDR3 length equals 15 residues. Deletions cut 4 bases from V and 7 bases from J, with 15 bases between. CDR3 in DNA: TGTGCCAGCAGCGCCCGGGAGGGACGGAATTCACCCCTCCACTTT. Encoded protein: CASSAREGRNSPLHF.

This chain connects TRBV28 to TRBJ1-1; D is ambiguous. The V and J ends lost 3 bases and 3 bases respectively, with 11 bases between them. Germline V gene sequence: CDR1 MDHEN, CDR2 SYDVKM. CDR3 length: 14 amino acids. CDR3 in amino acids: CASSFPRRDTEAFF. The CDR3, as DNA: TGTGCCAGCAGTTTCCCTCGTCGGGACACTGAAGCTTTCTTT. The full variable domain, rest sourced from reference TRBV28 and TRBJ1-1, is DVKVTQSSRYLVKRTGEKVFLECVQDMDHENMFWYRQDPGLGLRLIYFSYDVKMKEKGDIPEGYSVSREKKERFSLILESASTNQTSMYLCASSFPRRDTEAFFGQGTRLTVV.

The gene calls are TRBV7-9 and TRBJ2-3, with unresolved D. CDR1 is SEHNR, CDR2 FQNEAQ, per germline (reference sequence). V lost 1 base and J 6 bases, leaving 14 bases between the germline ends. This CDR3 region has 15 residues. Here the CDR3 reads CASSLGEVARDTQYF. DNA for the CDR3: TGTGCCAGCAGCTTAGGCGAGGTGGCTCGTGATACGCAGTATTTT.

This chain joins TRBV10-1 and TRBJ1-2; D not certain. The length of the CDR3 is 13 residues. Trimming removed 3 bases from V and 2 bases from J, with 7 bases in between. The V gene's germline CDR1 is WNHNN and CDR2 SYGVQD (reference sequence). The CDR3 is CASSESGNYGYTF. The CDR3 nucleotides are TGCGCCAGCAGTGAATCCGGAAACTATGGCTACACCTTC.

This sequence joins TRBV29-1 and TRBJ2-1; D call uncertain. This CDR3 contains 11 residues. V dropped 1 base and J dropped 10 bases, with 8 bases sitting between them. Germline V gene lookup returns CDR1 SQVTM and CDR2 ANQGSEA. The chain's CDR3 is CSVEGVTEQFF. The DNA for the CDR3 is TGCAGCGTTGAAGGGGTGACGGAGCAGTTCTTC.

This rearrangement joins TRBV29-1 to TRBJ1-1, with D unresolved. Trimming took off 4 bases at V and 1 base at J, with 7 bases between the two ends. CDR3 size: 12 residues. Germline CDR1 SQVTM, CDR2 ANQGSEA. The CDR3 nucleotides are TGCAGCGTTGGTATGGCGAACACTGAAGCTTTCTTT. Residues: CSVGMANTEAFF.

The V gene is TRBV5-1, the J gene TRBJ1-1; 7 bases fit TRBD1. There are 15 residues in the CDR3. V gave up 4 bases and J gave up 10 bases; unmatched junction bases: 16. Germline V CDR1 and CDR2: SGHRS, YFSETQ. CDR3 DNA sequence: TGCGCCAGCAGCCCTCTCCCGGACAGGAGGGGTTTAGCTTTCTTT. Amino acid sequence: CASSPLPDRRGLAFF. Full variable domain (rest looked up from reference TRBV5-1 and TRBJ1-1): KAGVTQTPRYLIKTRGQQVTLSCSPISGHRSVSWYQQTPGQGLQFLFEYFSETQRNKGNFPGRFSGRQFSNSRSEMNVSTLELGDSALYLCASSPLPDRRGLAFFGQGTRLTVV.

The rearrangement links TRBV6-5 to TRBJ2-1; TRBD2 matches at 9 bases. V shed 7 bases and J 0 bases; nucleotides not matched to a gene: 4. CDR3 length equals 15 residues. CDR1 is MNHEY, CDR2 SVGAGI, per germline. The CDR3 loop reads CASTPGLASYNEQFF. The DNA for the CDR3 is TGTGCCAGCACCCCGGGACTAGCCTCCTACAATGAGCAGTTCTTC.

J is TRBJ1-1 and V is TRBV2; maybe TRBD1 (6 bases). The CDR3 spans 12 residues. The V gene's germline CDR1 is SNHLY and CDR2 FYNNEI. Deletions cut 7 bases from V and 10 bases from J, with 16 bases between. The CDR3, as DNA: TGTGCCAGCACCTCTAGGACAGTTATAGCTTTCTTT. Translation: CASTSRTVIAFF.

This clone was seen once. The chain has TRBV28 and TRBJ2-3, with 9 bases aligning to TRBD2. V lost 7 bases, J lost 6 bases, and 26 bases stayed unmatched. The germline CDR1 and CDR2 sequences are MDHEN and SYDVKM. The CDR3 is 20 amino acids. The CDR3: CASTLRGKVLAGGHRDTQYF. For the CDR3, the DNA is TGTGCCAGCACCTTGAGGGGAAAGGTCTTGGCGGGGGGGCACAGGGATACGCAGTATTTT.

CDR3 protein: CASSQSRGKYGYTF. In DNA, the CDR3 is TGTGCCAGCAGCCAATCCAGGGGGAAGTATGGCTACACCTTC. V is TRBV7-9 and J is TRBJ1-2; 7 bases map to TRBD1. The CDR3 has 14 residues. CDR1 SEHNR and CDR2 FQNEAQ come from the germline V gene (reference sequence). Trimming at V came to 5 bases and at J to 5 bases, leaving 8 bases not matched to a gene. The full variable domain, in which reference TRBV7-9 and TRBJ1-2 provide the parts outside the CDR3, is DTGVSQNPRHKITKRGQNVTFRCDPISEHNRLYWYRQTLGQGPEFLTYFQNEAQLEKSRLLSDRFSAERPKGSFSTLEIQRTEQGDSAMYLCASSQSRGKYGYTFGSGTRLTVV.

This clone was detected a few times. The chain couples TRBV28 to TRBJ1-2; 8 nucleotides match TRBD1. With V trimmed by 8 bases and J by 3 bases, 5 bases remained unmatched. Germline V gene sequence: CDR1 MDHEN, CDR2 SYDVKM. CDR3 length: 13 amino acids. The CDR3 DNA is TGTGCCAGCTCCCCAGGGGGCGACTATGGCTACACCTTC. It encodes CASSPGGDYGYTF.